The rows below give T cell receptor beta chains drawn from one sample of a study of T cells after posttransplantation cyclophosphamide. The table came from immunoSEQ multiplex PCR; TCRdb's copy has only in-frame clones and leaves some out. In the table there are 45,000 to 65,000 clones, 85% to 90% of which are singletons. The material sequenced was PBMCs. Every receptor here comes from a young man with a blood cancer, CMV-positive, and with a related stem cell donor. The CDR3 runs from the conserved cysteine through the conserved F or W. The D gene is left open where the match is weak. For some rows the clone size is stated as once, few or many, or as a class when expanded; others skip it.

clone_size,v_call,j_call,d_call,cdr3_nt,cdr3_aa
NA,TRBV5-6,TRBJ1-2,NA,TGTGCCAGCAGCTTAGCAGGGAGGTTCAGCTACACCTTC,CASSLAGRFSYTF
NA,TRBV4-1,TRBJ2-1,NA,TGCGCCAGCAGCCTGAACACAGGGAAGAATGAGCAGTTCTTC,CASSLNTGKNEQFF
few,TRBV19,TRBJ1-2,TRBD1,TGTGCCAGTAGCCCAACGACCCCGGGACAGTACGATCGGGCGGCATATGGCTACACCTTC,CASSPTTPGQYDRAAYGYTF
NA,TRBV6-6,TRBJ2-3,NA,TGTGCCAGCAGCTCTCCTGACGGGAGTCCCGATACGCAGTATTTT,CASSSPDGSPDTQYF
NA,TRBV27,TRBJ2-7,NA,TGTGCCAGCAGTATACTTAGCGGTCCCGCATCCTACGAGCAGTACTTC,CASSILSGPASYEQYF
few,TRBV30,TRBJ2-2,NA,TGTGCCTGGAGATTTGGCGGTCGGGATACCGGGGAGCTGTTTTTT,CAWRFGGRDTGELFF
few,TRBV7-3,TRBJ2-3,NA,TGTGCCAGCAGCTTAGGGACTAGCACAGATACGCAGTATTTT,CASSLGTSTDTQYF
NA,TRBV18,TRBJ2-7,TRBD1,TGTGCCAGCTCACCGGGACAGTCCTACGAGCAGTACTTC,CASSPGQSYEQYF
once,TRBV7-2,TRBJ2-5,TRBD1,TGTGCCAGCAGCTTTCACAGGGGGCCTCAAGAGACCCAGTACTTC,CASSFHRGPQETQYF
NA,TRBV6-5,TRBJ2-5,NA,TGTGCCAGCAGTCCACAGGCTGGGGAGACCCAGTACTTC,CASSPQAGETQYF
NA,TRBV11-2,TRBJ2-7,NA,TGTGCCAGCAGCTTAGCTAGGGGTTCCGAGCAGTACTTC,CASSLARGSEQYF
NA,TRBV6-6,TRBJ2-2,TRBD2,TGTGCCAGCAGTCAACAGACTAGCGGGACCGGGGAGCTGTTTTTT,CASSQQTSGTGELFF
NA,TRBV27,TRBJ2-1,NA,TGTGCCAGCAGTTTCCCAGTGGGGGGTCCGCAGTTCTTC,CASSFPVGGPQFF
NA,TRBV6-9,TRBJ2-7,TRBD2,TGTGCCAGCAGTTGCCTAGGGAGGGACGAGCAGTACTTC,CASSCLGRDEQYF
NA,TRBV7-2,TRBJ1-3,NA,TGTGCCAGCAGCCTGAGATTAAGCTCTGGAAACACCATATATTTT,CASSLRLSSGNTIYF
NA,TRBV25-1,TRBJ2-7,TRBD1,TGTGCCAGCAGTGGGGACAGTAACTCCTACGAGCAGTACTTC,CASSGDSNSYEQYF
NA,TRBV6-1,TRBJ2-1,NA,TGTGCCAGCAGGTTTGGGGGCGGAAATGAGCAGTTCTTC,CASRFGGGNEQFF
NA,TRBV6-1,TRBJ1-1,NA,TGTGCCAGCAGTGATCCCCCAGGACAGCTTCCAACAAATGAAGCTTTCTTT,CASSDPPGQLPTNEAFF
NA,TRBV25-1,TRBJ2-1,TRBD2,TGTGCCAGCGAGCCTACCACTAGCGGTAGCAATGAGCAGTTCTTC,CASEPTTSGSNEQFF
NA,TRBV5-4,TRBJ2-5,TRBD2,TGTGCCAGCAGCCTCGCGGGAGCTGGAGAGACCCAGTACTTC,CASSLAGAGETQYF
NA,TRBV7-2,TRBJ2-2,NA,TGTGCCAGCAGCCCGGACAAGAGCGGGCCCGGGGAGCTGTTTTTT,CASSPDKSGPGELFF
NA,TRBV11-3,TRBJ1-2,NA,TGTGCCAGCAGCTTACGGGGAATTGGGATGGAGGGCTACACCTTC,CASSLRGIGMEGYTF
NA,TRBV28,TRBJ1-4,NA,TGTGCCAGCAGTTCACCAGGTTCGCGTAATGAAAAACTGTTTTTT,CASSSPGSRNEKLFF
few,TRBV7-2,TRBJ1-4,NA,TGTGCCAGCAGCCCGAGACCCCGGAGGAGTGAAAAACTGTTTTTT,CASSPRPRRSEKLFF
once,TRBV6-1,TRBJ2-2,TRBD1,TGTGCCAGCTTCTACGAGAGGGGGCCCGGGGAGCTGTTTTTT,CASFYERGPGELFF
NA,TRBV19,TRBJ2-1,TRBD2,TGTGCCAGTAGTATCCAAGCGGGAGCTTTCAATGAGCAGTTCTTC,CASSIQAGAFNEQFF
NA,TRBV28,TRBJ2-7,NA,TGTGCCAGCAGTTTAAACCGGGACTACGAGCAGTACTTC,CASSLNRDYEQYF
once,TRBV27,TRBJ2-2,TRBD1,TGTGCCAGCAGTCGGGACAGCCCGAACACCGGGGAGCTGTTTTTT,CASSRDSPNTGELFF
NA,TRBV7-9,TRBJ2-7,NA,TGTGCCAGCAGCCCAACACTAGAAAGCTACGAGCAGTACTTC,CASSPTLESYEQYF
NA,TRBV7-6,TRBJ2-7,TRBD2,TGTGCCAGCAGCCCCGTAGCGGGAGGCCACGAGCAGTACTTC,CASSPVAGGHEQYF
NA,TRBV5-1,TRBJ1-5,NA,TGCGCCAGCAGCTTGGGGCAGGGTGGAAATCAGCCCCAGCATTTT,CASSLGQGGNQPQHF
NA,TRBV9,TRBJ2-3,TRBD2,TGTGCCAGCAGCATACTAGCGGGAGGGCCTGGAGATACGCAGTATTTT,CASSILAGGPGDTQYF
NA,TRBV15,TRBJ1-5,TRBD1,TGTGCCACCAGCAGAGGGACAGGGGATTTGAGCAATCAGCCCCAGCATTTT,CATSRGTGDLSNQPQHF
NA,TRBV28,TRBJ2-7,TRBD1,TGTGCCAGCAGTTTATTAAAGTCGACAGGGAAGAAACCCTACGAGCAGTACTTC,CASSLLKSTGKKPYEQYF
NA,TRBV11-2,TRBJ2-1,NA,TGTGCCAGCAGCCCCTTAAGCGGGTACAATGAGCAGTTCTTC,CASSPLSGYNEQFF
NA,TRBV5-5,TRBJ2-7,NA,TGTGCCAGCAGCTTGGCCAGGGGTAACGAGCAGTACTTC,CASSLARGNEQYF
NA,TRBV5-1,TRBJ2-1,TRBD2,TGCGCCAGCAGCTTCGGAGCGGGAGAGGGTGAGCAGTTCTTC,CASSFGAGEGEQFF
NA,TRBV10-3,TRBJ2-7,NA,TGTGCCATCAGTGAACGACAGGAAAGCTCCTACGAGCAGTACTTC,CAISERQESSYEQYF
NA,TRBV4-2,TRBJ1-4,NA,TGTGCCAGCAGCCAAGTAACGAGTGAAAAACTGTTTTTT,CASSQVTSEKLFF
NA,TRBV19,TRBJ1-1,NA,TGTGCCAGTAGGGCTATGGTCGGGAGCAAAGCTGAAGCTTTCTTT,CASRAMVGSKAEAFF
NA,TRBV10-3,TRBJ1-2,NA,TGTGCCATCGGACAGACCTATGGCTACACCTTC,CAIGQTYGYTF
NA,TRBV5-1,TRBJ1-5,TRBD1,TGCGCCAGCAGCTTGGGGACAGGGGGCTACAATCAGCCCCAGCATTTT,CASSLGTGGYNQPQHF
NA,TRBV6-5,TRBJ2-1,TRBD1,TGTGCCAGCTGGACCGGGACAGGCTCCTACAATGAGCAGTTCTTC,CASWTGTGSYNEQFF
NA,TRBV6-4,TRBJ1-2,NA,TGTGCCAGCAGTGACTCTCCCCGGGGTGAGTATGGCTATGGCTACACCTTC,CASSDSPRGEYGYGYTF
NA,TRBV7-7,TRBJ2-1,NA,TGTGCCAGCAGCTTAGGACAGGACAATGAGCAGTTCTTC,CASSLGQDNEQFF